The next 21 T cell receptor beta chains were all read from a single sample in a study of blood T cell repertoires in COVID-19. Some clones are missing from TCRdb's copy, which holds only in-frame ones; the method was immunoSEQ multiplex PCR. The table lists a few hundred thousand clones, approximately 83% of them singletons, with approximately 1.9% in the top ten. Sequenced sample: PBMCs or T cells enriched from blood (not recorded which). These receptors all stem from a woman in her forties or fifties who had recovered from COVID-19.

In its sample, this clone was seen a few times. The same CDR3 can be traced to other DNA sequences in this sample. This chain connects TRBV4-1 to TRBJ1-2; D perhaps matches TRBD1 (5 bases). Germline assignment: CDR1 MGHRA and CDR2 YSYEKL. The length of the CDR3 is 13 residues. Trimming took 1 base from V and 8 from J, leaving 11 bases between them. Here the CDR3 reads CASSQVYRGGYTF. Written as DNA, the CDR3 is TGCGCCAGCAGCCAAGTCTATAGGGGCGGCTACACCTTC.

The genes are TRBV18 and TRBJ2-7; the match to TRBD1 covers 11 bases. V shed 5 bases and J 6 bases; nucleotides not matched to a gene: 12. CDR3 length: 16 residues. The germline V gene encodes CDR1 KGHSH and CDR2 LQKENI. The CDR3 is CASSLLPGQGDVEQYF. The CDR3 DNA sequence: TGTGCCAGCTCATTACTTCCGGGACAGGGGGATGTCGAGCAGTACTTC. Full variable domain (remainder filled in from reference TRBV18 and TRBJ2-7): NAGVMQNPRHLVRRRGQEARLRCSPMKGHSHVYWYRQLPEEGLKFMVYLQKENIIDESGMPKERFSAEFPKEGPSILRIQQVVRGDSAAYFCASSLLPGQGDVEQYFGPGTRLTVT.

V and J are TRBV5-5 and TRBJ1-6, with D possibly matching TRBD1 (6 bases). This CDR3 spans 16 amino acids. Germline V gene data show CDR1 as SGHKS and CDR2 as YYEKEE (reference sequence). V lost 4 bases and J lost 4, with 15 bases in between. In DNA form, the CDR3 reads TGTGCCAGCAGCCGGGGTGGGACACAGTATAATTCACCCCTCCACTTT. Translation: CASSRGGTQYNSPLHF.

The chain employs TRBV19 and TRBJ1-4; 10 bases line up with TRBD1. The ends lost 4 bases at V and 3 bases at J; junction bases unmatched: 5. This CDR3 region has 16 residues. Germline V gene lookup returns CDR1 LNHDA and CDR2 SQIVND (reference sequence). The CDR3 is CASSTRQGASNEKLFF. CDR3 nucleotides: TGTGCCAGTAGTACCCGACAGGGGGCTTCTAATGAAAAACTGTTTTTT. The variable domain in full, with the rest retrieved from reference TRBV19 and TRBJ1-4, is DGGITQSPKYLFRKEGQNVTLSCEQNLNHDAMYWYRQDPGQGLRLIYYSQIVNDFQKGDIAEGYSVSREKKESFPLTVTSAQKNPTAFYLCASSTRQGASNEKLFFGSGTQLSVL.

The chain has TRBV21-1 and TRBJ2-7; TRBD1 was called by the table and not checked on the DNA. TRBV21-1 is flagged as a pseudogene. The length of the CDR3 is 17 residues. CDR3 region: CASRREKKTGPPYEQYF. The CDR3 DNA reads as TGTGCCAGCAGAAGAGAAAAAAAAACAGGACCACCCTACGAGCAGTACTTC.

The chain uses TRBV29-1 and TRBJ2-7; D perhaps matches TRBD1 (8 bases). V shed 6 bases and J shed 6 bases, with 18 bases lying between them. Germline CDR1 and CDR2: SQVTM and ANQGSEA. The CDR3 loop spans 13 amino acids. The CDR3 nucleotides are TGCAGCGTCCTATCGTACAGGGGGGGCGAGCAGTACTTC. It encodes CSVLSYRGGEQYF.

The chain carries TRBV29-1 and TRBJ1-2; perhaps TRBD1 as D (6 bases). Trimming pared 6 bases from V and 3 bases from J, leaving 11 bases between. This CDR3 has 12 amino acids. CDR1 SQVTM and CDR2 ANQGSEA come from the germline V gene. CDR3 bases: TGCAGCGTCCTCAGACAGGACTATGGCTACACCTTC. This gives the protein CSVLRQDYGYTF.

V and J are TRBV9 and TRBJ2-1, with 12 bases aligning to TRBD2. Germline CDR1 SGDLS, CDR2 YYNGEE. With V trimmed by 4 bases and J by 1 base, 15 bases remained unmatched. CDR3 length: 20 amino acids. CDR3 sequence (DNA): TGTGCCAGCAGCCCTTGGGGGGGACTAGCGGGTGTCGGTTCCTACAATGAGCAGTTCTTC. It yields the protein CASSPWGGLAGVGSYNEQFF.

This clone was detected once. The gene calls are TRBV18 and TRBJ1-2; TRBD1 aligns across 7 bases. J gave up 6 bases and V 6 bases, and 7 bases lay outside the gene matches. Germline V CDR1 and CDR2: KGHSH, LQKENI. The CDR3 length is 13 residues. The CDR3 nucleotides are TGTGCCAGCTCCCGCGGACAGGATGATGGCTACACCTTC. Its protein is CASSRGQDDGYTF.

The chain recombines TRBV5-4 with TRBJ2-2, with 9 positions matching TRBD1. Germline CDR1 and CDR2: SGHNT and YYREEE (reference sequence). V shed 6 bases, J shed 4 bases, and the junction held 7 bases outside the gene matches. The CDR3 sequence is 15 residues long. The CDR3: CASNRGPPGTGELFF. The DNA of the CDR3 is TGTGCCAGCAACAGGGGGCCCCCCGGCACCGGGGAGCTGTTTTTT.

The rearrangement uses TRBV27 and TRBJ2-3; TRBD2 aligns across 8 bases. Trimming cost V 1 base and J 2 bases; bases outside gene matches: 8. CDR1 and CDR2 (germline): MNHEY, SMNVEV (reference sequence). The CDR3 consists of 17 residues. Written as DNA, the CDR3 is TGTGCCAGCAGTTTATACGTAGCGGGAAGCTCCACAGATACGCAGTATTTT. As protein: CASSLYVAGSSTDTQYF.

The chain recombines TRBV10-3 with TRBJ2-1; 9 nucleotides align to TRBD2. Germline V lookup: CDR1 ENHRY, CDR2 SYGVKD. Unmatched junction bases numbered 8, after V lost 2 bases and J lost 6 bases. CDR3 size: 16 residues. The CDR3 spells CAISEMGSGSANEQFF. Written as DNA, the CDR3 is TGTGCCATCAGTGAGATGGGTAGCGGGAGCGCCAATGAGCAGTTCTTC.

J is TRBJ1-3 and V is TRBV4-1; 7 nucleotides match TRBD1. From germline, CDR1 is MGHRA and CDR2 YSYEKL. The ends lost 3 bases at V and 1 base at J; junction bases unmatched: 12. The CDR3 is 18 residues long. CDR3 amino acids: CASSQAPLTGKSGNTIYF. The CDR3 DNA follows: TGCGCCAGCAGCCAGGCTCCGTTGACAGGGAAGTCTGGAAACACCATATATTTT.

The chain employs TRBV4-2 and TRBJ2-1; 9 bases match TRBD2. This CDR3 comprises 17 residues. V was pared by 1 base and J by 3 bases, with 7 bases of the junction left unmatched. Germline CDR1 LGHNA, CDR2 YNFKEQ. The CDR3 reads CASSQVGGRALYNEQFF. The CDR3 DNA sequence: TGTGCCAGCAGCCAAGTTGGCGGGAGGGCTCTCTACAATGAGCAGTTCTTC.

CDR3 nucleotide sequence: TGTGCCAGCAGTTACGCCTGGTCCGGCGGGGAGCTGTTTTTT. Translated: CASSYAWSGGELFF. V and J are TRBV6-6 and TRBJ2-2, with unresolved D. From germline, CDR1 is MNHNY and CDR2 SVGAGI (reference sequence). The CDR3 sequence is 14 residues long. Trimming took off 2 bases at V and 7 bases at J, with 11 bases between the two ends.

The chain couples TRBV5-1 to TRBJ2-5; D might be TRBD1 (7 bases). This CDR3 has 16 residues. The V gene's germline CDR1 is SGHRS and CDR2 YFSETQ. Trimming cost V 4 bases and J 1 base, with 17 bases left between them. CDR3 DNA: TGCGCCAGCAGCGTCAGCAGGGGGGAACCCCAAGAGACCCAGTACTTC. Translated, it gives CASSVSRGEPQETQYF.

The chain employs TRBV28 and TRBJ2-3; 10 bases are shared with TRBD2. The CDR3 runs 16 residues. The ends lost 6 bases at V and 1 base at J; junction bases unmatched: 7. Germline lookup yields CDR1 MDHEN and CDR2 SYDVKM. This CDR3 is CASRSTGTSGTDTQYF. CDR3 sequence (DNA): TGTGCCAGCAGATCGACCGGGACTAGCGGCACAGATACGCAGTATTTT. Based on the CDR3 plus reference TRBV28 and TRBJ2-3, the full variable domain is DVKVTQSSRYLVKRTGEKVFLECVQDMDHENMFWYRQDPGLGLRLIYFSYDVKMKEKGDIPEGYSVSREKKERFSLILESASTNQTSMYLCASRSTGTSGTDTQYFGPGTRLTVL.

The rearrangement joins TRBV7-8 to TRBJ2-2; 8 bases are a match to TRBD2. There are 15 residues in the CDR3. The V and J ends lost 5 bases and 2 bases, in that order; junction bases with no gene match: 4. Germline CDR1 and CDR2: SGHVS and FQNEAQ. The CDR3 DNA follows: TGTGCCAGCAGCATTAGCGGGGTTAACACCGGGGAGCTGTTTTTT. Protein sequence: CASSISGVNTGELFF.

The chain employs TRBV5-1 and TRBJ2-5; D is perhaps TRBD1 (5 bases). V gave up 8 bases and J gave up 1 base, with 15 bases separating them. CDR1 is SGHRS and CDR2 is YFSETQ in the germline V gene. The CDR3 extends over 14 amino acids. CDR3: CASRSGAGQETQYF. The CDR3 DNA reads as TGCGCCAGTAGATCTGGGGCAGGCCAAGAGACCCAGTACTTC.

CDR3 nucleotide sequence: TGTGCCAGTAGTCCAAAGAGGTCCAACTATGGCTACACCTTC. Protein product: CASSPKRSNYGYTF. The chain couples TRBV19 to TRBJ1-2; D ambiguous. Per the germline V gene, CDR1 is LNHDA and CDR2 is SQIVND (reference sequence). The CDR3 is 14 amino acids. The V gene lost 5 bases and the J gene lost 2 bases, with 12 bases spanning the gap.

The chain joins TRBV11-2 to TRBJ1-2; 8 nucleotides agree with TRBD1. The CDR3 length is 14 residues. The ends lost 5 bases at V and 5 bases at J; junction bases unmatched: 7. Germline lookup yields CDR1 SGHAT and CDR2 FQNNGV. The CDR3 DNA follows: TGTGCCAGCAGCCCGGACAGGGTAGGGTATGGCTACACCTTC. Protein sequence: CASSPDRVGYGYTF.